Each of the 5 T cell receptor beta chains below was sequenced from the same sample in a study of OX40 agonist ivuxolimab in advanced cancers. Sequencing was performed with immunoSEQ multiplex PCR; in TCRdb, only in-frame clones are kept and a portion is missing. The repertoire holds roughly 80,000 clones, around 80% seen once, with 1.5% to 2% in the top ten. Sample: CD4+ or CD8+ T cells sorted from blood, taken in a trial of the OX40 agonist ivuxolimab. These receptors were taken from an adult with an advanced solid tumor such as melanoma, head and neck, liver or kidney cancer.

V usage is TRBV7-9 and J usage is TRBJ2-1; TRBD2 aligns across 12 bases. CDR1 and CDR2 (germline): SEHNR, FQNEAQ (reference sequence). This CDR3 is 14 amino acids long. Losses at the gene ends were 4 bases for V and 6 bases for J; bases not matched to a gene: 1. The CDR3 here is CASSSSGGANEQFF. In nucleotides, the CDR3 is TGTGCCAGCAGCTCTAGCGGGGGGGCCAATGAGCAGTTCTTC. Complete variable domain (other parts from reference TRBV7-9 and TRBJ2-1): DTGVSQNPRHKITKRGQNVTFRCDPISEHNRLYWYRQTLGQGPEFLTYFQNEAQLEKSRLLSDRFSAERPKGSFSTLEIQRTEQGDSAMYLCASSSSGGANEQFFGPGTRLTVL.

The V and J genes are TRBV28 and TRBJ2-4, with D possibly TRBD1 on 5 matching bases. The CDR3 length is 12 residues. CDR1 and CDR2 (germline): MDHEN, SYDVKM. Trimming shortened V by 8 bases and J by 8 bases, and 13 bases separated the two germline ends. CDR3 sequence (DNA): TGTGCCAGCGAAGGGGCGCTTGACATTCAGTACTTC. Translation: CASEGALDIQYF.

Points on this clone: At one boundary the junction diverges from the germline segment, which might be a read error. This rearrangement joins TRBV7-7 to TRBJ2-1; 7 bases line up with TRBD1. This CDR3 contains 15 residues. Germline V lookup: CDR1 SSHAT, CDR2 FNYEAQ (reference sequence). CDR3 sequence (DNA): TGTGCTAGCAGCTTAGCCCTTGACAGGGCCAATGAGCAGTTCTTC. The encoded protein is CASSLALDRANEQFF.

The chain has TRBV6-5 and TRBJ1-2; D gene uncertain. V lost 8 bases and J 2 bases, leaving 6 bases between the germline ends. CDR3 length: 11 amino acids. Germline assignment: CDR1 MNHEY and CDR2 SVGAGI. The CDR3 DNA follows: TGTGCCAGCCGCACAAACTATGGCTACACCTTC. Amino acid sequence: CASRTNYGYTF.

The CDR3 reads CASSHGQGRGSYTF. CDR3 nucleotide sequence: TGTGCCAGCAGCCATGGACAGGGGCGAGGGAGCTACACCTTC. The chain links TRBV5-4 to TRBJ1-2, with 9 nucleotides matching TRBD1. The CDR3 is made up of 14 amino acids. CDR1 is SGHNT and CDR2 is YYREEE in the germline V gene (reference sequence). J gave up 9 bases and V 4 bases, and 10 bases lay outside the gene matches.